This T cell receptor (beta chain) emerged from a study of PD-L1 blockade in urothelial cancer. Whole-study context: Samples of blood were analyzed 3 weeks (second dose) and 6 weeks after treatment start.

The time point is: pretreatment peripheral blood. Synthetic templates analogous to TCR were spiked into all PCRs individually. Repertoires were generated with immunoSEQ multiplex PCR, while TCRdb's copy carries only in-frame clones and drops some. The sample contains about 80,000 clones, roughly 80% of which appear only once. This CDR3 contains 15 residues. Trimming took off 3 bases at V and 1 base at J, with 11 bases between the two ends. The V gene's germline CDR1 is SGDLS and CDR2 YYNGEE. This chain links TRBV9 with TRBJ2-1; perhaps TRBD2 as D (5 bases). Here the sequenced sample was PBMCs, taken around atezolizumab (anti-PD-L1) treatment. The sequence came from a man between 35 and 55 years old with urothelial cancer. The CDR3 nucleotides read TGTGCCAGCAGCGCTCTTCGAGGGTCCTACAATGAGCAGTTCTTC. It translates to CASSALRGSYNEQFF.